This T cell receptor beta chain was obtained from a study of blood T cell repertoires in COVID-19 (dated by TCRdb to the early 2020s). Some background on the complete study: Samples covering the acute and convalescent phases of COVID-19 were provided by collaborators in the United States, Italy and Spain. Where available, HLA class I and class II types were obtained from metadata supplied by the sample provider rather than from assay-based typing. A freely available public database, intended as a resource for researchers studying the immune response to SARS-CoV-2, is where the repertoires were released. The samples were drawn from two sources: the first 160 participants of the ongoing ImmuneRACE study, and 1,254 subjects contributed by 6 global collaborators. Deeply sampled blood TCRbeta repertoires from subjects exposed to, actively infected with, or recovered from COVID-19 were included in the dataset. The sample metadata nearly always contained a de-identified subject ID, COVID-19 status, age in years and sex. The prospective study material was composed of cDNA or gDNA derived from T cells, B-cell-depleted T cells, or PBMCs.

Beyond this particular receptor, the publication reports: How much clinical and demographic metadata was included differed by source and by participant, and the metadata was provided uncurated.

Whole blood was collected in K2EDTA tubes by collaborating institutions according to the institutions' own protocols. Collaborator samples were shipped for TCRbeta analysis as frozen whole blood, isolated PBMCs, or DNA extracted from either sample type. TCRbeta CDR3 regions were amplified from genomic DNA using the immunoSEQ Assay, a bias-controlled multiplex PCR. The study's own analysis went as follows. Nucleated cell counts per sample were estimated from amplification of reference gene primers within the assay. Sequence reads were collapsed and filtered to measure the absolute abundance of every unique TCRbeta CDR3 rearrangement. For each sample, productive Simpson clonality was calculated by taking the square root of Simpson's diversity index across productive rearrangements. TCRdb provides this immuneACCESS table in a form limited to in-frame rearrangements. Some clones are lacking; in checked studies, under half of them reflect an unresolved V gene, and why the rest are absent is not known. V and J calls and clone size are given by that table; D and trimming were obtained from the DNA. This sample is represented by some 110,000 clones; about four fifths of them were singletons. Roughly 4.3% of the sample belongs to the ten largest clones.

Of note for this clone: Its antigen remains unidentified. Within one base of it there is no much larger clone, and no base qualities were kept.

Including the terminal cysteine and phenylalanine, the CDR3 comprises 14 residues. Just CDR3 DNA is preserved here, 42 bases in frame from base 1. At the junction V is shortened by 1 base and J by 7 bases, with 12 bases in between. The germline V gene yields SGHRS for CDR1 and YFSETQ for CDR2. The material sequenced was peripheral blood. This TCR was sampled from a woman in her seventies with acute or convalescent COVID-19. Recombination linked TRBV5-1 to TRBJ1-5; TRBD1 could be the D gene, as 6 bases match. The sequenced DNA is TGCGCCAGCAGCTTGTTGGCAGGGGAACAGCCCCAGCATTTT. The resulting protein is CASSLLAGEQPQHF.